The present T cell receptor beta chain was sequenced within a study of blood T cell repertoires in COVID-19. Study context: The origin of the acute and convalescent COVID-19 samples was the United States, Italy and Spain. Sources were T cells, B-cell-depleted T cells, or PBMCs; the material itself was cDNA or gDNA.

Authors' analysis steps: By means of reference gene primer amplification, nucleated cell counts were estimated. The method was immunoSEQ multiplex PCR; TCRdb's version includes in-frame clones alone and lacks a portion of them. That table furnishes V, J and clone size, whereas the DNA furnished D and trimming. The table includes 150,000 to 200,000 clones, around nine tenths detected once. This CDR3 region has 22 residues. The germline CDR1 and CDR2 sequences are WNHNN and SYGVQD (reference sequence). Trimming removed 3 bases from V and 1 base from J; junction bases left unmatched: 23. The TCR was taken from a man in his sixties with active or convalescent COVID-19. The V gene is TRBV10-1, the J gene TRBJ1-5, with 8 bases aligning to TRBD1. The source material was peripheral blood. The chain's CDR3 is CASSDRGRIGQGRVWSNQPQHF. DNA of the CDR3: TGCGCCAGCAGTGATCGGGGACGAATCGGACAGGGACGGGTATGGAGCAATCAGCCCCAGCATTTT.